This T cell receptor beta chain was recorded in a study of shared clonotypes between healthy human individuals. The repertoire was sequenced with immunoSEQ multiplex PCR; TCRdb's copy has only in-frame clones and lacks some. The table lists 850,000 to 1,200,000 clones, 60% to 80% of them singletons. In germline, CDR1 is LNHDA, CDR2 SQIVND (reference sequence). This CDR3 has 15 residues. J was trimmed by 6 bases and V by 5 bases; bases with no gene match: 8. General observations from the study: Represented genetic and exposure-history diversity was restricted by having few donors. Naive CD4 clonotypes were shared across a handful of donors at about 5%.

Comment on this clone: Its target is not known.

Input material: memory CD4+ T cells sorted from blood. Subset specified: CD45RA-negative fraction. The TCR comes from a young man in good health. This chain uses TRBV19 with TRBJ1-5; 9 bases line up with TRBD1. The CDR3 sequence: CASSWGQGKFQPQHF. As DNA, the CDR3 is TGTGCCAGTAGTTGGGGACAGGGTAAATTTCAGCCCCAGCATTTT.